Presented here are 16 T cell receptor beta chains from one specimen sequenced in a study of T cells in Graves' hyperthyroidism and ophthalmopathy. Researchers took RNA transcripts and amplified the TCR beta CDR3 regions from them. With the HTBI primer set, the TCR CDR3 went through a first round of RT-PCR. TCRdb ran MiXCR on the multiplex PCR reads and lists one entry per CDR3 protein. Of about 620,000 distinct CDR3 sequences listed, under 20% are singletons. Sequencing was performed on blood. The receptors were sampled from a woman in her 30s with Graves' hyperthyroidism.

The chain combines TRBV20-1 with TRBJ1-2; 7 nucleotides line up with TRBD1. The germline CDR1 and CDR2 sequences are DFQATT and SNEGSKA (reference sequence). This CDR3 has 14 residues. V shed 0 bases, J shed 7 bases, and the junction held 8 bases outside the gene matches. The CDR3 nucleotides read TGCAGTGCTAGAGATCGGGGGCAGGGGGTTGGCTACACCTTC. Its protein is CSARDRGQGVGYTF.

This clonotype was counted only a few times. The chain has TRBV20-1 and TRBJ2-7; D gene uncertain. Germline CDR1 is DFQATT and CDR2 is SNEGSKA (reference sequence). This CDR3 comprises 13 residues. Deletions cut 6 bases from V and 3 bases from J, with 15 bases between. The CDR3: CSARSFSGYEQYF. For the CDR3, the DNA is TGCAGTGCCCGGAGCTTTTCGGGCTACGAGCAGTACTTC.

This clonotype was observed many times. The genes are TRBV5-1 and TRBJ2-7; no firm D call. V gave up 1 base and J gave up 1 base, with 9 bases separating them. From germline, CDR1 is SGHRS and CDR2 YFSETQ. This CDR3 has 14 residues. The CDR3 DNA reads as TGCGCCAGCAGCTTGAGAGACCAGTCCTACGAGCAGTACTTC. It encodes CASSLRDQSYEQYF.

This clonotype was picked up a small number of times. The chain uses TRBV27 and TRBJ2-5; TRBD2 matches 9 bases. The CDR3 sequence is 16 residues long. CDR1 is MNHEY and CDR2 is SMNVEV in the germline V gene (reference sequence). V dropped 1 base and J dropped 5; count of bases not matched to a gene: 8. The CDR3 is CASSLWREGFQETQYF. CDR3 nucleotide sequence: TGTGCCAGCAGTTTATGGCGGGAGGGTTTCCAGGAGACCCAGTACTTC.

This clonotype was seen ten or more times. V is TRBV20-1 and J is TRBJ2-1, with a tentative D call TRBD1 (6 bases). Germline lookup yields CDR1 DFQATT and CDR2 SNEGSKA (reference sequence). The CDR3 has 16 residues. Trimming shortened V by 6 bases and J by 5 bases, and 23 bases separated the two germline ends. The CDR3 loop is CSANTLTGMRNNEQFF. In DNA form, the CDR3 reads TGCAGTGCGAATACCCTAACAGGGATGAGGAACAATGAGCAGTTCTTC.

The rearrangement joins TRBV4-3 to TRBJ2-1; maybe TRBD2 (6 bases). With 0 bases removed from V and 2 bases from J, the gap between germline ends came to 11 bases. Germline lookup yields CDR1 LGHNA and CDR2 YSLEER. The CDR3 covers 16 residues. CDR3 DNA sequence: TGCGCCAGCAGCCAAGATCGTACTAGCCCCTACAATGAGCAGTTCTTC. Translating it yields CASSQDRTSPYNEQFF.

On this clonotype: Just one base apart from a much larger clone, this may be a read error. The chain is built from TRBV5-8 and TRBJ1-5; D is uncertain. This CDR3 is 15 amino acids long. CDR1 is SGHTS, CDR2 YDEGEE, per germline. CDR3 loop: CASGLSRNSNQPQHF. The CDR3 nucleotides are TGTGCCAGCGGCTTGAGCAGGAACAGCAATCAGCCCCAGCATTTT.

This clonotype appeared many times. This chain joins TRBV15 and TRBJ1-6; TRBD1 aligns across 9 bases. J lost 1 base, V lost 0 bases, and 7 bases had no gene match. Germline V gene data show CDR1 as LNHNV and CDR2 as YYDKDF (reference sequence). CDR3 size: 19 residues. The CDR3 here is CATSRDRTGDLSYNSPLHF. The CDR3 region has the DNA TGTGCCACCAGCAGAGATCGGACAGGGGATCTGTCCTATAATTCACCCCTCCACTTT. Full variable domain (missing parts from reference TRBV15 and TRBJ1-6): DAMVIQNPRYQVTQFGKPVTLSCSQTLNHNVMYWYQQKSSQAPKLLFHYYDKDFNNEADTPDNFQSRRPNTSFCFLDIRSPGLGDTAMYLCATSRDRTGDLSYNSPLHFGNGTRLTVT.

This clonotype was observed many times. CDR3 DNA: TGTGCCAGCAAGGACAGGGTGAACACTGAAGCTTTCTTT. It is translated as CASKDRVNTEAFF. The rearrangement joins TRBV13 to TRBJ1-1, with TRBD1 matching over 8 bases. Trimming cost V 7 bases and J 0 bases; bases outside gene matches: 1. The CDR3 length is 13 residues. Germline CDR1 and CDR2: PRHDT and FYEKMQ (reference sequence). Looking up the rest from reference TRBV13 and TRBJ1-1 gives the full variable domain: AAGVIQSPRHLIKEKRETATLKCYPIPRHDTVYWYQQGPGQDPQFLISFYEKMQSDKGSIPDRFSAQQFSDYHSELNMSSLELGDSALYFCASKDRVNTEAFFGQGTRLTVV.

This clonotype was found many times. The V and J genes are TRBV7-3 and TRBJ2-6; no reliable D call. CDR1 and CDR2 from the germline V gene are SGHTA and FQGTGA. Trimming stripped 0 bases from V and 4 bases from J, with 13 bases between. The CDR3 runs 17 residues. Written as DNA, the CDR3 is TGTGCCAGCAGCTTAACCTGGGTCGATGGCGGGGCCAACGTCCTGACTTTC. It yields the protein CASSLTWVDGGANVLTF. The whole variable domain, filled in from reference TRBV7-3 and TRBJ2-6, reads GAGVSQTPSNKVTEKGKYVELRCDPISGHTALYWYRQSLGQGPEFLIYFQGTGAADDSGLPNDRFFAVRPEGSVSTLKIQRTERGDSAVYLCASSLTWVDGGANVLTFGAGSRLTVL.

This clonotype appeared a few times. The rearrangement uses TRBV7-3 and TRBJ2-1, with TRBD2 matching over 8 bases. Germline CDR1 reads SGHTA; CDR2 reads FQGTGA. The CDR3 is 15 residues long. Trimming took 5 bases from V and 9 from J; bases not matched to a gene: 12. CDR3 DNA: TGTGCCAGCAGCCCGAGCGGGACTAGGGTGGGTGAGCAGTTCTTC. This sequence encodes CASSPSGTRVGEQFF.

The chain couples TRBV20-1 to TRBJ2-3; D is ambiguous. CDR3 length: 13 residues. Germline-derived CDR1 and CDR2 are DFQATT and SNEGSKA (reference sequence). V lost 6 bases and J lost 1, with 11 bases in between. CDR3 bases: TGCAGTGCCCCCGGGTTAGGCACAGATACGCAGTATTTT. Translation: CSAPGLGTDTQYF.

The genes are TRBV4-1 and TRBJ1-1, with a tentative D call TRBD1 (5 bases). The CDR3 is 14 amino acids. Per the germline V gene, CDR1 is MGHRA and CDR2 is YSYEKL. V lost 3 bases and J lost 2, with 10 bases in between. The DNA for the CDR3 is TGCGCCAGCAGCCACGACAGCCTCAACACTGAAGCTTTCTTT. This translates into CASSHDSLNTEAFF.

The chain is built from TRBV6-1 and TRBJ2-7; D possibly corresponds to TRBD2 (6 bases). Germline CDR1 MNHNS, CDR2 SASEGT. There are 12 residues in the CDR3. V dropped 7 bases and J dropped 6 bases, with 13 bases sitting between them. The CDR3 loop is CASMEGWGEQYF. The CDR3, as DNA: TGTGCCAGCATGGAGGGCTGGGGCGAGCAGTACTTC.

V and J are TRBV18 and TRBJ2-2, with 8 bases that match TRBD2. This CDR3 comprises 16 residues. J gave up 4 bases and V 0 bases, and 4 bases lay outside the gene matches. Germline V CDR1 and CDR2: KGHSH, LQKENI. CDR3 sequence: CASSPPGTRITGELFF. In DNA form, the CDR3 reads TGTGCCAGCTCACCACCGGGGACTAGAATCACCGGGGAGCTGTTTTTT.

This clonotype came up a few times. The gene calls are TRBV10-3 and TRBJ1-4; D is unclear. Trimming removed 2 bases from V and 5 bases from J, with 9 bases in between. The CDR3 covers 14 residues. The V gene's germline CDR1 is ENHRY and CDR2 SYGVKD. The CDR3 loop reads CAISEGDRNEKLFF. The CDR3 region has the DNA TGTGCCATCAGTGAGGGAGATAGAAATGAAAAACTGTTTTTT.